This T cell receptor (beta chain) was sequenced during a study of cytomegalovirus exposure and HLA in healthy donors. Concerning this clone itself: Its cognate antigen is unknown.

PCR was performed using 60 Vbeta and 13 Jbeta primers. Some clones are missing from TCRdb's copy, which holds only in-frame ones; the method was immunoSEQ multiplex PCR. The sample consists of about 200,000 clones, around 76% of them appearing once. Findings and caveats of the study: Among donors in an Asian-associated ancestry cluster, a later analysis reportedly found fewer N-insertions than the roughly 700-donor mean. In a later analysis, DRB1 alleles had the most associated TCRs; HLA-C alleles the fewest.

The CDR3 extends over 13 amino acids. Germline CDR1 SNHLY, CDR2 FYNNEI. With V trimmed by 7 bases and J by 5 bases, 4 bases remained unmatched. Donors were ostensibly healthy at sampling, although undocumented immune exposures were probable. Specimen: PBMCs. The receptor comes from a man between 40 and 49 years old in good health and CMV-seropositive. This chain uses TRBV2 with TRBJ2-2, with 7 bases identical to TRBD1. In DNA, the CDR3 is TGTGCCAGCACCCTACAGGGGACCGGGGAGCTGTTTTTT. This encodes CASTLQGTGELFF.